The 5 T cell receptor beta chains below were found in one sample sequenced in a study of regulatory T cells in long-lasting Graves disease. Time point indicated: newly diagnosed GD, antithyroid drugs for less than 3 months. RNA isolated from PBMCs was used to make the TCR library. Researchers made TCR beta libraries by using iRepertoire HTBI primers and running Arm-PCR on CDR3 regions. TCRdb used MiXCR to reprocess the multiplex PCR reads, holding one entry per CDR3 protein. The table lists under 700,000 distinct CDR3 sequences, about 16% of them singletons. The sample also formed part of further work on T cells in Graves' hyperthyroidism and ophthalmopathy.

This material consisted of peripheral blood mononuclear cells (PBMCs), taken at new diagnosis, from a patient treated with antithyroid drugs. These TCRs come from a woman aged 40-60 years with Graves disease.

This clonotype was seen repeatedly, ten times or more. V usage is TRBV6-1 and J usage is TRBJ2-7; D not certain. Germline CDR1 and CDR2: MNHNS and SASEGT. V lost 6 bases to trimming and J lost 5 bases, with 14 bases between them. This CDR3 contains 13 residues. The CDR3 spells CASRPTWVDEQYF. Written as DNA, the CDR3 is TGTGCCAGCAGACCTACCTGGGTCGACGAGCAGTACTTC.

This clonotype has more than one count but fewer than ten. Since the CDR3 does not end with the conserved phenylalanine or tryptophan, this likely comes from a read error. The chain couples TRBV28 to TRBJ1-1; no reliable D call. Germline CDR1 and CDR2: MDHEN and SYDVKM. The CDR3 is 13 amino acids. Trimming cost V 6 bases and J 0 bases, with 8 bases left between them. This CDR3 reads CASRSGLNTEAFL. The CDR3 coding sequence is TGTGCCAGCAGATCCGGACTGAACACTGAAGCTTTCCTT.

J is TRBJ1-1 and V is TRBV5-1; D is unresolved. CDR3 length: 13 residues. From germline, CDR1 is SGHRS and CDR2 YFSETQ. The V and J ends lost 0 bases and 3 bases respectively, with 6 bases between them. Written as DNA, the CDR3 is TGCGCCAGCAGCTTGGAGGAACACACTGAAGCTTTCTTT. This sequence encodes CASSLEEHTEAFF.

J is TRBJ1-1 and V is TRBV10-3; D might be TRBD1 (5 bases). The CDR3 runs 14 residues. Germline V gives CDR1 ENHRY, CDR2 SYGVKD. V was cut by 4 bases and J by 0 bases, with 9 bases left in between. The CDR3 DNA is TGTGCCATCAGTGGACAGACAATGAACACTGAAGCTTTCTTT. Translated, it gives CAISGQTMNTEAFF.

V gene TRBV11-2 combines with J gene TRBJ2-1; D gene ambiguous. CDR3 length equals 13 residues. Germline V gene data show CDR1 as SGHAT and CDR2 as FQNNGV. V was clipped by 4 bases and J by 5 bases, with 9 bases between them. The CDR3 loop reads CASSSDVHNEQFF. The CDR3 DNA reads TGTGCCAGCAGCTCGGACGTTCACAATGAGCAGTTCTTC.